The source of this T cell receptor (beta chain) is a study of blood T cells in healthy people across ages. Primed by a sample-barcoded 5' primer and a J-beta primer mix, a second PCR proceeded for 7 to 11 cycles. TCRdb re-derived calls from the 5' RACE reads in MiXCR, one entry per CDR3 protein. The sample lists some 940,000 distinct CDR3 sequences; about 29% were seen once. Trimming removed 0 bases at V and 1 base at J, with 12 bases between. The CDR3 is 15 residues long. Per the germline V gene, CDR1 is GTSNPN and CDR2 is SVGIG (reference sequence). The same data also contributed to another study, on T cells of mothers and their children. That paper notes: No clone of persistent microchimeric T cells was detected.

Sequencing used blood. This chain uses TRBV30 with TRBJ1-1; D perhaps matches TRBD1 (5 bases). The sequence was collected from a woman between 35 and 50 years old in good health. CDR3 sequence: CAWSVPGAENTEAFF. Written as DNA, the CDR3 is TGTGCCTGGAGTGTACCCGGGGCAGAGAACACTGAAGCTTTCTTT.